This T cell receptor (beta chain) was captured by sequencing in a study of human T cells and chemical hapten exposure. At the level of the study: The use of 2% DPC on about 2 cm by about 2 cm of upper inner arm skin constituted sensitization.

Time point in this sample: pre-sensitization, week 0. Treatment of the sample: therapeutic diphenylcyclopropenone sensitization with weekly scalp DPC. Alopecia patients deemed DPC-suitable, aged 18 to 70, excluding pregnancy. TCRdb recomputed calls from the RACE reads with MiXCR, one row per CDR3 protein. This sample has about 380,000 distinct CDR3 sequences, with less than 6.5% found just once. Concerning this clonotype itself: Its antigen is still unknown.

Study-wide points: Versus controls, expanded TCRs had significantly more large CDR3 similarity clusters.

This receptor was taken from a woman between 45 and 65 years old with alopecia areata. Some clones in this sample may be carry-over from other donors' samples. Sequences were derived from whole blood, sampled in connection with sensitization to the hapten diphenylcyclopropenone (DPC).

CDR3 residues: CASSRGQPYYGYTF. The CDR3 region has the DNA TGTGCCAGCAGCCGCGGACAGCCCTACTATGGCTACACCTTC. V gene TRBV27 combines with J gene TRBJ1-2, with D perhaps matching TRBD1 (6 bases). V was cut by 6 bases and J by 3 bases, with 14 bases left in between. The germline CDR1 and CDR2 sequences are MNHEY and SMNVEV (reference sequence). The CDR3 consists of 14 residues.